The clone carrying this TCR beta chain was observed a single time. Trimming cost V 7 bases and J 11 bases, with 11 bases left between them. CDR3 size: 10 residues. CDR1 is MNHEY and CDR2 is SVGEGT in the germline V gene. This sample stems from a study of T cell repertoires in cytomegalovirus infection. Study-wide background: Both a matching HLA type and CMV infection were indicated by public TCR beta signatures.

TCRdb re-called the reads through MiXCR, storing one row per CDR3 protein. The table lists around 240,000 distinct CDR3 sequences, over 20% of them singletons, with 18% in the top ten. The TCR was taken from a human donor in good health (CMV status not recorded). Some clones in this sample may be carry-over from other donors' samples. The chain couples TRBV6-2 or TRBV6-3 to TRBJ1-1; D gene uncertain. The sequenced sample was CD8+ T cells from PBMCs. Here the CDR3 reads CASTLNGAFF. Here the CDR3 DNA reads TGTGCCAGCACCCTGAACGGGGCTTTCTTT.